The sequence of this T cell receptor (beta chain) was determined in a study of blood T cells in healthy people across ages. Background on the study: Capture via template switching afforded approximately one barcoded beta molecule per two T cells. Study-level points and caveats: It was not possible, with unsorted PBMCs, to conclusively compare naive and antigen-experienced cells.

V shed 4 bases and J 0 bases; nucleotides not matched to a gene: 8. The CDR3 length is 16 residues. Germline CDR1 and CDR2: ENHRY and SYGVKD. Primed by a sample-barcoded 5' primer and a J-beta primer mix, a second PCR proceeded for about 7 to 11 cycles. One entry per CDR3 protein, called by TCRdb with MiXCR from the 5' RACE reads. The sample consists of 1.5 million or so distinct CDR3 sequences, about 45% of them appearing once. Details on this clonotype: What it binds is not known.

The sequenced sample consisted of blood. This receptor was taken from a young woman in good health. The rearrangement joins TRBV10-3 to TRBJ1-2, with TRBD1 matching 7 bases. The CDR3 protein is CAISGQTGFANYGYTF. Here the CDR3 DNA reads TGTGCCATCAGTGGCCAGACAGGGTTCGCTAACTATGGCTACACCTTC.